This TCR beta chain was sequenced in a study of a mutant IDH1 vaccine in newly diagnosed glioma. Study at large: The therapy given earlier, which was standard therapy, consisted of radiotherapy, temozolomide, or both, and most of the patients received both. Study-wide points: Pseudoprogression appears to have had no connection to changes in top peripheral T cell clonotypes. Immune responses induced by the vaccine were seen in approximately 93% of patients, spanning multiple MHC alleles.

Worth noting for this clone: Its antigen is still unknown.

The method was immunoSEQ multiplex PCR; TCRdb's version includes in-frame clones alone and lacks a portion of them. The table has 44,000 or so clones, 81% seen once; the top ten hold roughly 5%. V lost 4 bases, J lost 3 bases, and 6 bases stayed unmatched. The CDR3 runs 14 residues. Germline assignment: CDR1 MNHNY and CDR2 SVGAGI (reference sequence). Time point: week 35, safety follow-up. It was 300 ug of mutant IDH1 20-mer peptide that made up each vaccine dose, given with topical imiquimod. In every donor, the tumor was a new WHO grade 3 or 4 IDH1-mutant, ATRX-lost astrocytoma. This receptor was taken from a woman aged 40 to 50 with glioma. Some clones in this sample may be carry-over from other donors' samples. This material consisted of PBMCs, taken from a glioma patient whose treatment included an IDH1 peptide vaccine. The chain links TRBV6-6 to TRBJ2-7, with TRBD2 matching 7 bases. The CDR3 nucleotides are TGTGCCAGCAGTTCGACGGGAGGAGTCTACGAGCAGTACTTC. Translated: CASSSTGGVYEQYF.